Included here is one T cell receptor (beta chain) sequence, with context. What it binds is not known. Germline loops: CDR1 SGHTA, CDR2 FQGNSA. CDR3 size: 15 residues. V shed 5 bases and J shed 4 bases, with 15 bases lying between them. All of the isolated RNA was reverse transcribed, so expressed TCRB transcripts were sequenced. TCRdb's copy holds only in-frame clones and misses some; the assay was immunoSEQ multiplex PCR. Found here are roughly 450,000 clones, 10% to 12% of them singletons; the top ten hold 0.04% to 0.05%. These data come from a study of beta chain features in type 1 diabetes. Study-level information: Age, gender, cell numbers and subset yield matched between patients and controls. Findings and limits, study-wide: Shorter TCRB CDR3s, moderately but significantly so, were found in Type 1 diabetes patients in all four CD4+ subsets. The study found fewer insertions and more deletions at VDJ junctions in type 1 diabetes patients.

Using CD45RO/CCR7/CD25/CD127/CD95/CD27, CD4+ naive, central memory, regulatory and stem cell-like memory cells were sorted. The sequenced sample was naive CD4+ T cells from blood. This TCR was recovered from a woman aged 18-29 years in good health. This rearrangement joins TRBV7-2 to TRBJ1-3, with D uncertain. CDR3 nucleotides: TGTGCCAGCAGCCGAGGATTAGCGGGCGGAAACACCATATATTTT. Amino acids: CASSRGLAGGNTIYF.